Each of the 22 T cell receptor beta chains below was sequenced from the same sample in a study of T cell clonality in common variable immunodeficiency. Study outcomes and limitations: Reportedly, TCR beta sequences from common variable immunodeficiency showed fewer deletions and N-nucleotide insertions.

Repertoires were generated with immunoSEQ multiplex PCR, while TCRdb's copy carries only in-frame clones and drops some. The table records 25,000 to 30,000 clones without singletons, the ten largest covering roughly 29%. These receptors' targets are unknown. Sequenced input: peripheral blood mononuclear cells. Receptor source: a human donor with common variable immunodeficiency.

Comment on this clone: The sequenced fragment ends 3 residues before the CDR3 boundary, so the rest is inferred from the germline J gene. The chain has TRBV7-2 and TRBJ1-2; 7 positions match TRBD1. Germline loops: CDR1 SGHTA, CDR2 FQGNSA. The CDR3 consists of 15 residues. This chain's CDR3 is CASSLVNRGSEGYTF. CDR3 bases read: TGTGCCAGCAGCTTAGTGAACAGGGGTAGTGAGGGC.

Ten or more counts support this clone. This chain's CDR3 is CASSPTGGQGAEDDTEAFF. CDR3 DNA, as far as it was read: TGTGCCAGCTCACCAACGGGCGGACAGGGGGCGGAAGATGACACTGAA. V usage is TRBV18 and J usage is TRBJ1-1; 11 bases fit TRBD1. The read finishes 3 residues shy of the CDR3 end, and the germline J gene is used to complete it. The J segment lost 3 bases and the V segment lost 2 bases, leaving 14 bases of the junction unmatched. The germline V gene has CDR1 KGHSH and CDR2 LQKENI. This CDR3 is 19 amino acids long.

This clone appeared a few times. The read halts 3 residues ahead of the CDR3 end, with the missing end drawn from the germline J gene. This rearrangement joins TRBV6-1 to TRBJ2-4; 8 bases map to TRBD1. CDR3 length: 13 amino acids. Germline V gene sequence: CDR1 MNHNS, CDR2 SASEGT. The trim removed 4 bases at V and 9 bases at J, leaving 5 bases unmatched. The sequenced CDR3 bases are TGTGCCAGCAGTGGACAGGGGAAGGGCATT. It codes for CASSGQGKGI. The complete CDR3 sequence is CASSGQGKGIQYF.

CDR3 residues: CASSEAMTPLGYTF. The part of the CDR3 DNA that was read is TGTGCCAGCAGTGAAGCGATGACACCTCTTGGC. The chain employs TRBV2 and TRBJ1-2, with no clear D. The sequence runs out 3 residues before the end of the CDR3; the remainder is reconstructed from the germline J gene. The V end was cut by 0 bases, the J end by 7 bases, with 12 bases between. This CDR3 is 14 amino acids long. Germline assignment: CDR1 SNHLY and CDR2 FYNNEI.

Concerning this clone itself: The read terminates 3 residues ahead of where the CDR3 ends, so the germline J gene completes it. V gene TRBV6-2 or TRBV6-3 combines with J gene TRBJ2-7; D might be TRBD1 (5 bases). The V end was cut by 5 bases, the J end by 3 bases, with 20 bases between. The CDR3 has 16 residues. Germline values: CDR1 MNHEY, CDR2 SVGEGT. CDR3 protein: CASSDWKGKNLYEQYF. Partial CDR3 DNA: TGTGCCAGCAGTGACTGGAAGGGGAAAAATCTCTACGAG.

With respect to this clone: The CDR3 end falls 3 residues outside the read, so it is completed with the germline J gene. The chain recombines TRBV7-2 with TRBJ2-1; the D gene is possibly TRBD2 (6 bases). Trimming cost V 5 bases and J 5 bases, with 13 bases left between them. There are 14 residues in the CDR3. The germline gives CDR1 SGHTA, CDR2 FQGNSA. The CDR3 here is CASSPVGGNNEQFF. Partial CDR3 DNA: TGTGCCAGCAGCCCTGTCGGCGGGAACAATGAG.

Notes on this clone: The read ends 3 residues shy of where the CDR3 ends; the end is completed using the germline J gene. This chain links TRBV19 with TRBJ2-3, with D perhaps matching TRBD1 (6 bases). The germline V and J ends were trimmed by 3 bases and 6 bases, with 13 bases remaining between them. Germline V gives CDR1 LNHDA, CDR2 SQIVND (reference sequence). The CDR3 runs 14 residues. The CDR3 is CASSMSGAWDTQYF. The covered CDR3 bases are TGTGCCAGTAGTATGTCAGGGGCCTGGGATACG. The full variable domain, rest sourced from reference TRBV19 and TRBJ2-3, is DGGITQSPKYLFRKEGQNVTLSCEQNLNHDAMYWYRQDPGQGLRLIYYSQIVNDFQKGDIAEGYSVSREKKESFPLTVTSAQKNPTAFYLCASSMSGAWDTQYFGPGTRLTVL.

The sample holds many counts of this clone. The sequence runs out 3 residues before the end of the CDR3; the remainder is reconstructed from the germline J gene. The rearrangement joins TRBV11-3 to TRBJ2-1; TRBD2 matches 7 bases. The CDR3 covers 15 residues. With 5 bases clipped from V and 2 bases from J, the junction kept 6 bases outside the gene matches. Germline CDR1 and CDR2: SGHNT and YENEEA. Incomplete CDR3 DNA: TGTGCCAGCAGCGAAGGACTAGGGACCTACAATGAG. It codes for CASSEGLGTYNE. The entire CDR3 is CASSEGLGTYNEQFF.

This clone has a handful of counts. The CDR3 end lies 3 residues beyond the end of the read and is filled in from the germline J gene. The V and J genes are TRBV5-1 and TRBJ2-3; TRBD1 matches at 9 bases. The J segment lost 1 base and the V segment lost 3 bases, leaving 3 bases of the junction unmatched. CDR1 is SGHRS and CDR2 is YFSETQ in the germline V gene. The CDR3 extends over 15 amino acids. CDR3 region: CASSSDRGGTDTQYF. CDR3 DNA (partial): TGCGCCAGCAGCTCCGACAGGGGGGGCACAGATACG.

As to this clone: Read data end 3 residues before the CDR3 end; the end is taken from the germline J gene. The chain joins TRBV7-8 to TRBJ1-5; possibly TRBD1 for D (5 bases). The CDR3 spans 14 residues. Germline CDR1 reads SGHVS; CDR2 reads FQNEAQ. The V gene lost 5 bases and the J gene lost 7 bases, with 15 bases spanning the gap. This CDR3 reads CASSPTESGQPQHF. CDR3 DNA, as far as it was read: TGTGCCAGCAGCCCGACAGAATCAGGGCAGCCC.

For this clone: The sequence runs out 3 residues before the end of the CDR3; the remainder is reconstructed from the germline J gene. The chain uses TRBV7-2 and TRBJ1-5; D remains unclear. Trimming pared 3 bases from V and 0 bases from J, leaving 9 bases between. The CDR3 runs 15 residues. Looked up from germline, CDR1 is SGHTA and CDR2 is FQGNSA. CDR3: CASSFNSDSNQPQHF. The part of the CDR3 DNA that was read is TGTGCCAGCAGCTTTAACAGTGATAGCAATCAGCCC. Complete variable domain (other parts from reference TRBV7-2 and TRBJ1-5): GAGVSQSPSNKVTEKGKDVELRCDPISGHTALYWYRQSLGQGLEFLIYFQGNSAPDKSGLPSDRFSAERTGGSVSTLTIQRTQQEDSAVYLCASSFNSDSNQPQHFGDGTRLSIL.

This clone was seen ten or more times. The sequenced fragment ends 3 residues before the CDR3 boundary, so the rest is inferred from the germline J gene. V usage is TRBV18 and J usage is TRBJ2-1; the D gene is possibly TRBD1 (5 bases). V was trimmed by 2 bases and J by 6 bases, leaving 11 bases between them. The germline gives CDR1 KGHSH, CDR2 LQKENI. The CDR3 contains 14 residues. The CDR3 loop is CASSPGQGPNEQFF. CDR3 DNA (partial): TGTGCCAGCTCACCAGGGCAGGGCCCCAATGAG.

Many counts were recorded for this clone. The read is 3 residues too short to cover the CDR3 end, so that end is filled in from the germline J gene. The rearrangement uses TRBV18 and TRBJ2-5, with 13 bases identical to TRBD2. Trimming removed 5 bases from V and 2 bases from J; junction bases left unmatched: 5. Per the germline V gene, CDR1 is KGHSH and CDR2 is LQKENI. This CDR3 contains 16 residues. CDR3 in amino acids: CASSTGLAGVQETQYF. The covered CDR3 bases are TGTGCCAGCTCAACCGGACTAGCGGGGGTTCAAGAGACC.

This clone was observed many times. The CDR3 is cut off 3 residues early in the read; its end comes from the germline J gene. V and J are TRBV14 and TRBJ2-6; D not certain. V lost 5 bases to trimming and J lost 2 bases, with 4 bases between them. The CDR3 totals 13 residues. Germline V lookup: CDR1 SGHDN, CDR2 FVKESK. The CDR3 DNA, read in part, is TGTGCCAGCAGCTTTACTGGGGCCAACGTC. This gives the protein CASSFTGANV. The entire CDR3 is CASSFTGANVLTF.

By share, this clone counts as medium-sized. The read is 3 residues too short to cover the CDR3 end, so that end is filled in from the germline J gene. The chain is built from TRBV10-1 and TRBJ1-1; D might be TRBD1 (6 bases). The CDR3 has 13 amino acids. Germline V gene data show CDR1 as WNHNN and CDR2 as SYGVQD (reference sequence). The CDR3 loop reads CASSSMRTAEAFF. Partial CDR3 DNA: TGCGCCAGCAGTAGTATGAGGACAGCCGAA.

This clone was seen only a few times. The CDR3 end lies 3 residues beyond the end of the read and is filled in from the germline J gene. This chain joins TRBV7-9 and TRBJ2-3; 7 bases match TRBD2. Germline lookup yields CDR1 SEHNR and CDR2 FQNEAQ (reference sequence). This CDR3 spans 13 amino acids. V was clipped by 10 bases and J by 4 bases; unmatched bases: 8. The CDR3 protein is CAITGTTADTQYF. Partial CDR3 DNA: TGTGCCATTACCGGGACTACAGCAGATACG.

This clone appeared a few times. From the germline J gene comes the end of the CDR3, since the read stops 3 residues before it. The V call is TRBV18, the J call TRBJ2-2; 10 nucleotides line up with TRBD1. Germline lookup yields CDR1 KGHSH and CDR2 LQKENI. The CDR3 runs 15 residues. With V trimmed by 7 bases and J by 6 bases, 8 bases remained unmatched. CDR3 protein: CASYPGQGVSGELFF. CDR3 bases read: TGTGCCAGCTACCCCGGACAGGGGGTGTCCGGGGAG.

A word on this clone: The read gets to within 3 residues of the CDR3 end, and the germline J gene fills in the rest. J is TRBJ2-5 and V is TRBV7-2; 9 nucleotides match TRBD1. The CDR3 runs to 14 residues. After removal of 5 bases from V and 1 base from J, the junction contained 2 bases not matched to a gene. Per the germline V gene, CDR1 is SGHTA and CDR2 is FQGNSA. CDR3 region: CASSIQGAQETQYF. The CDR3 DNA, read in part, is TGTGCCAGCAGCATACAGGGGGCCCAAGAGACC.

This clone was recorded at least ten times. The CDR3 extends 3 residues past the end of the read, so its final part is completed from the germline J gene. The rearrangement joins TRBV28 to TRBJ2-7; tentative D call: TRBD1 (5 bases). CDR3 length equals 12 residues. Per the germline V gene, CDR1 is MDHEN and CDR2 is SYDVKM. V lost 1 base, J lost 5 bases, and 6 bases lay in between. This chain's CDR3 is CASSLSGNEQYF. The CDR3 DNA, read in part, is TGTGCCAGCAGTTTATCAGGGAACGAG. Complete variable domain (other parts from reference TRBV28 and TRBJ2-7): DVKVTQSSRYLVKRTGEKVFLECVQDMDHENMFWYRQDPGLGLRLIYFSYDVKMKEKGDIPEGYSVSREKKERFSLILESASTNQTSMYLCASSLSGNEQYFGPGTRLTVT.

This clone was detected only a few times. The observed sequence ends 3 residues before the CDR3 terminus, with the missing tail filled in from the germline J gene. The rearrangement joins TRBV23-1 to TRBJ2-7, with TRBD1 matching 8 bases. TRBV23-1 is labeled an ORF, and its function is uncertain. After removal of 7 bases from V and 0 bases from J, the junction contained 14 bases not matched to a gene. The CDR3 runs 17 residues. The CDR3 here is CASIRGPGQDPSYEQYF. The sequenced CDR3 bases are TGCGCCAGCATCCGCGGACCGGGACAGGATCCCTCCTACGAG.

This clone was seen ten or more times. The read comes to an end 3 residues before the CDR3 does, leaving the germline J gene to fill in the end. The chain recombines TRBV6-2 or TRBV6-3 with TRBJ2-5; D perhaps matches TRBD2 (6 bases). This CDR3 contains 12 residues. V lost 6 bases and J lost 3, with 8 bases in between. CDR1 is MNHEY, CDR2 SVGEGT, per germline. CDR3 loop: CASSPGEETQYF. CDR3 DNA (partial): TGTGCCAGCAGCCCGGGGGAAGAGACC.

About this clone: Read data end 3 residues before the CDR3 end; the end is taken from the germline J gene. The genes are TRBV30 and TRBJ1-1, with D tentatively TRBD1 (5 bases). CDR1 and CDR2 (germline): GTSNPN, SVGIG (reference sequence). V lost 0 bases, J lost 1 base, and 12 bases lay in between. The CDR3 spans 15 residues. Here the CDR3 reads CAWSVKGIGNTEAFF. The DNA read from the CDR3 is TGTGCCTGGAGTGTAAAGGGGATAGGGAACACTGAA. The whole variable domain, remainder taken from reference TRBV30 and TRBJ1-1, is SQTIHQWPATLVQPVGSPLSLECTVEGTSNPNLYWYRQAAGRGLQLLFYSVGIGQISSEVPQNLSASRPQDRQFILSSKKLLLSDSGFYLCAWSVKGIGNTEAFFGQGTRLTVV.